The 8 T cell receptor beta chains below come from one sample, sequenced in a study of blood T cell repertoires in COVID-19. Using immunoSEQ multiplex PCR, the repertoire was profiled, and TCRdb retains in-frame clones only, with some absent. Of some 83,000 clones listed, around 79% are singletons. Sequences were obtained from peripheral blood. These receptors all stem from a man aged 45-65 years with acute or convalescent COVID-19.

The CDR3 nucleotides read TGCGCCAGCAGCCAAGATGGGCTGGACAATCAGCCCCAGCATTTT. As protein: CASSQDGLDNQPQHF. This chain connects TRBV4-1 to TRBJ1-5; D gene unclear. V was cut by 0 bases and J by 3 bases, with 9 bases left in between. CDR1 and CDR2 (germline): MGHRA, YSYEKL. The CDR3 runs 15 residues.

For this clone: The junction shows a germline mismatch at one end, possibly a read error. The chain recombines TRBV6-5 with TRBJ2-7; D is possibly TRBD2 (6 bases). Germline V gene data show CDR1 as MNHEY and CDR2 as SVGAGI. The CDR3 is 12 residues long. The CDR3 loop is CASSSPGLLMFF. DNA of the CDR3: TGTGCCAGCAGTTCCCCGGGACTCTTAATGTTCTTC.

The chain links TRBV2 to TRBJ1-3; a weak D match, TRBD1 (6 bases). The germline V gene encodes CDR1 SNHLY and CDR2 FYNNEI. Deletions cut 5 bases from V and 0 bases from J, with 11 bases between. There are 15 residues in the CDR3. CDR3 nucleotides: TGTGCCAGCAGTTCAGGCAGGGGCTCTGGAAACACCATATATTTT. Encoded protein: CASSSGRGSGNTIYF.

The chain combines TRBV19 with TRBJ1-1; D is undetermined. The germline CDR1 and CDR2 sequences are LNHDA and SQIVND (reference sequence). The CDR3 runs 13 residues. The V gene lost 10 bases and the J gene lost 1 base, with 13 bases spanning the gap. The CDR3 sequence: CATQDFRNTEAFF. CDR3 in DNA: TGTGCCACCCAGGACTTTAGGAACACTGAAGCTTTCTTT.

The chain combines TRBV6-2 or TRBV6-3 with TRBJ2-2; perhaps TRBD1 as D (5 bases). V gave up 0 bases and J gave up 4 bases, with 12 bases separating them. Germline values: CDR1 MNHEY, CDR2 SVGEGT. The CDR3 is made up of 16 amino acids. The DNA for the CDR3 is TGTGCCAGCAGTTACTCGGCAGGGAAGGTCACCGGGGAGCTGTTTTTT. It codes for CASSYSAGKVTGELFF.

The gene calls are TRBV4-3 and TRBJ1-2; D unresolved. Germline CDR1 LGHNA, CDR2 YSLEER. The length of the CDR3 is 15 residues. Trimming pared 6 bases from V and 5 bases from J, leaving 19 bases between. The CDR3 region has the DNA TGCGCCAGCAGTCCGGACTATGTTCGAGTTTATGGCTACACCTTC. It yields the protein CASSPDYVRVYGYTF.

The V gene is TRBV27, the J gene TRBJ2-7; 8 positions agree with TRBD1. After removal of 6 bases from V and 0 bases from J, the junction contained 7 bases not matched to a gene. This CDR3 region has 15 residues. Germline V lookup: CDR1 MNHEY, CDR2 SMNVEV (reference sequence). Here the CDR3 reads CASRPYQGASYEQYF. CDR3 DNA sequence: TGTGCCAGCAGACCATATCAGGGGGCCTCCTACGAGCAGTACTTC.

The chain joins TRBV6-2 or TRBV6-3 to TRBJ2-2; 14 positions match TRBD2. This CDR3 is built from 18 residues. Germline lookup yields CDR1 MNHEY and CDR2 SVGEGT. The V and J ends lost 2 bases and 1 base, in that order; junction bases with no gene match: 3. In nucleotides, the CDR3 is TGTGCCAGCAGTTACCCCGGGACTAGCGGGAGGAACACCGGGGAGCTGTTTTTT. Translation: CASSYPGTSGRNTGELFF.